This T cell receptor beta chain stems from a study of blood T cells in healthy people across ages. Study-wide findings and caveats: Age brought a roughly linear fall in TCR beta diversity measured per million T cells.

The CDR3 loop spans 12 amino acids. CDR1 DFQATT and CDR2 SNEGSKA come from the germline V gene (reference sequence). J was trimmed by 5 bases and V by 7 bases; bases with no gene match: 6. A second PCR of 7 to 11 cycles used a sample-barcoded 5' primer and a J-beta primer mix. TCRdb reanalysed the 5' RACE reads using MiXCR and keeps one entry per CDR3 protein. Seen here are fewer than 1,200,000 distinct CDR3 sequences, almost 25% observed once, and the top ten hold approximately 0.75%. A word on this clonotype: Antigen unknown.

These data were likewise used in another study, on T cells of mothers and their children.

Sequenced input: blood. The TCR originated in a girl aged 2 to 10 in good health. The J gene is TRBJ2-5, the V gene TRBV20-1, with TRBD2 identical over 8 bases. The chain's CDR3 is CSGREVVETQYF. The CDR3 nucleotides read TGCAGTGGGCGGGAGGTGGTGGAGACCCAGTACTTC.